Included here is one T cell receptor beta chain sequence, with context. What it binds is not known. At the DNA level, this CDR3 is encoded by other sequences in the same sample as well. The sample comes from a study of shared clonotypes between healthy human individuals. The repertoire was sequenced with immunoSEQ multiplex PCR; TCRdb's copy has only in-frame clones and lacks some. The repertoire consists of about 2.1 million clones, with just over 90% occurring once and the leading ten covering under 2%. Study-wide results and limits: Generally, naive subsets came out with larger estimated richness than memory subsets.

V lost 5 bases and J lost 4; bases outside the gene matches: 4. CDR1 MDHEN and CDR2 SYDVKM come from the germline V gene. The CDR3 has 14 residues. In the naive CD8 group, cells lacked CD45RO and were positively selected for CCR7, so terminally differentiated effector memory CD45RA+ cells were left out. The receptor was isolated from a man younger than 35 in good health. Some clones in this sample may be carry-over from other donors' samples. The chain is built from TRBV28 and TRBJ1-5; 8 positions agree with TRBD1. Specimen: naive CD8+ T cells from PBMCs. The CDR3 spells CASSPTGANQPQHF. DNA for the CDR3: TGTGCCAGCAGTCCGACAGGGGCGAATCAGCCCCAGCATTTT. The whole variable domain, remainder taken from reference TRBV28 and TRBJ1-5, is DVKVTQSSRYLVKRTGEKVFLECVQDMDHENMFWYRQDPGLGLRLIYFSYDVKMKEKGDIPEGYSVSREKKERFSLILESASTNQTSMYLCASSPTGANQPQHFGDGTRLSIL.